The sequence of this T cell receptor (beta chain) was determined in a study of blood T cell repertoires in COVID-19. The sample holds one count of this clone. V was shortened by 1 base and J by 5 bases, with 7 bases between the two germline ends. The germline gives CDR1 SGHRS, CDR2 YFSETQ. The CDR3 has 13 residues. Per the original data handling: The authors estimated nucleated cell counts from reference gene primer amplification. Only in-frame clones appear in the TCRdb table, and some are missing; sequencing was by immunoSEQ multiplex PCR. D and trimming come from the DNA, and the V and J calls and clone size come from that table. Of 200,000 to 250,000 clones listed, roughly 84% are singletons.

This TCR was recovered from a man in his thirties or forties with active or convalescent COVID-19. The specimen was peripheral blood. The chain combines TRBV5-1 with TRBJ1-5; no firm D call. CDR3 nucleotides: TGCGCCAGCAGCTTGATGGCCGATCAGCCCCAGCATTTT. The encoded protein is CASSLMADQPQHF.